Presented here are 31 T cell receptor beta chains from one specimen sequenced in a study of blood T cell repertoires in COVID-19. Data came from immunoSEQ multiplex PCR; TCRdb stores just in-frame clones and leaves some out. Of more than 250,000 clones listed, approximately 88% are singletons. Sequencing was done on a sample of PBMCs or T cells enriched from blood (not recorded which). The receptors stem from a middle-aged woman with acute COVID-19.

The chain combines TRBV27 with TRBJ2-1; TRBD2 matches at 10 bases. This CDR3 spans 17 amino acids. Germline CDR1 and CDR2: MNHEY and SMNVEV (reference sequence). The J segment lost 0 bases and the V segment lost 2 bases, leaving 4 bases of the junction unmatched. CDR3 DNA sequence: TGTGCCAGCAGTTTAGTAGCGGGAGGCCACTCCTACAATGAGCAGTTCTTC. Translated: CASSLVAGGHSYNEQFF.

The chain carries TRBV4-1 and TRBJ1-1, with a tentative D call TRBD1 (6 bases). The CDR3 runs to 17 residues. Trimming pared 4 bases from V and 1 base from J, leaving 19 bases between. The germline CDR1 and CDR2 sequences are MGHRA and YSYEKL. CDR3 DNA sequence: TGCGCCAGCAGCCTTTCCTACCTGGGACACCCGAACACTGAAGCTTTCTTT. Translated: CASSLSYLGHPNTEAFF.

This chain links TRBV24-1 with TRBJ2-3, with TRBD1 identical over 7 bases. The germline gives CDR1 KGHDR, CDR2 SFDVKD. The CDR3 spans 17 residues. J was trimmed by 0 bases and V by 4 bases; bases with no gene match: 9. The CDR3 region is CATSDPGKGQSTDTQYF. The CDR3, as DNA: TGTGCCACCAGTGACCCCGGAAAGGGACAGAGCACAGATACGCAGTATTTT.

This chain connects TRBV5-4 to TRBJ1-2, with a tentative D call TRBD1 (6 bases). CDR1 and CDR2 from the germline V gene are SGHNT and YYREEE (reference sequence). The CDR3 loop spans 16 amino acids. The V gene lost 4 bases and the J gene lost 6 bases, with 22 bases spanning the gap. The CDR3 is CASSRGGQGKFDGYTF. The CDR3 DNA is TGTGCCAGCAGCCGTGGGGGCCAGGGGAAATTCGATGGCTACACCTTC.

The chain combines TRBV6-6 with TRBJ1-5; 11 bases are a match to TRBD1. V was pared by 8 bases and J by 8 bases, with 5 bases of the junction left unmatched. The CDR3 has 13 amino acids. Germline lookup yields CDR1 MNHNY and CDR2 SVGAGI (reference sequence). CDR3 in amino acids: CASDPGQGEPQHF. CDR3 DNA: TGTGCCAGCGACCCGGGACAGGGGGAGCCCCAGCATTTT.

V usage is TRBV6-5 and J usage is TRBJ2-1; the match to TRBD2 covers 12 bases. Trimming at V came to 6 bases and at J to 9 bases, leaving 12 bases not matched to a gene. The CDR3 spans 16 residues. CDR1 and CDR2 (germline): MNHEY, SVGAGI. CDR3 sequence: CASRYGGLAGLSEQFF. In nucleotides, the CDR3 is TGTGCCAGCAGATACGGAGGACTAGCGGGACTAAGTGAGCAGTTCTTC.

The rearrangement uses TRBV28 and TRBJ1-2; D gene ambiguous. The CDR3 runs 14 residues. Germline CDR1 reads MDHEN; CDR2 reads SYDVKM. Trimming left V 7 bases short and J 4 bases short, with 16 bases between. The DNA of the CDR3 is TGTGCCAGCATCCTTAGCGGCCAGGCCTATGGCTACACCTTC. This gives the protein CASILSGQAYGYTF.

This chain joins TRBV19 and TRBJ1-1; TRBD1 matches 9 bases. The CDR3 length is 14 residues. Germline CDR1 LNHDA, CDR2 SQIVND (reference sequence). The junction had 12 bases not matched to a gene; V was cut back by 5 bases and J by 11 bases. CDR3 sequence (DNA): TGTGCCAGTAGTGAGTTCCCGGGACAGGGTTCGGCTTTCTTT. Translating gives CASSEFPGQGSAFF.

This clone showed up just once. J is TRBJ1-2 and V is TRBV9, with TRBD1 matching over 11 bases. Germline CDR1 is SGDLS and CDR2 is YYNGEE. V dropped 2 bases and J dropped 4; count of bases not matched to a gene: 10. The CDR3 totals 17 residues. For the CDR3, the DNA is TGTGCCAGCAGCGTTCTCCCGTCCGGGACAGGGGGCTATGGCTACACCTTC. Translated, it gives CASSVLPSGTGGYGYTF.

This chain connects TRBV11-3 to TRBJ1-6; 9 nucleotides match TRBD1. This CDR3 has 14 residues. The J segment lost 6 bases and the V segment lost 6 bases, leaving 3 bases of the junction unmatched. CDR1 SGHNT and CDR2 YENEEA come from the germline V gene. DNA for the CDR3: TGTGCCAGCAGGACAGGGGGGAGTAATTCACCCCTCCACTTT. Translated: CASRTGGSNSPLHF.

The chain links TRBV12-3 or TRBV12-4 to TRBJ1-2, with TRBD1 matching over 7 bases. CDR3 size: 12 residues. V was pared by 6 bases and J by 7 bases, with 5 bases of the junction left unmatched. This chain's CDR3 is CASRRQGAGYTF. Here the CDR3 DNA reads TGTGCCAGCAGACGACAGGGTGCTGGCTACACCTTC.

The rearrangement links TRBV19 to TRBJ2-7; 7 nucleotides line up with TRBD2. After removal of 3 bases from V and 6 bases from J, the junction contained 11 bases not matched to a gene. The CDR3 spans 15 residues. Per the germline V gene, CDR1 is LNHDA and CDR2 is SQIVND (reference sequence). Here the CDR3 DNA reads TGTGCCAGTAGTATCCGGGGGGTGCCCTTTGGCGAGCAGTACGTC. As protein: CASSIRGVPFGEQYV.

V and J are TRBV19 and TRBJ2-1, with D possibly matching TRBD1 (6 bases). V dropped 0 bases and J dropped 2 bases, with 11 bases sitting between them. Germline values: CDR1 LNHDA, CDR2 SQIVND (reference sequence). The CDR3 is 16 amino acids. DNA of the CDR3: TGTGCCAGTAGTATAGAACAGGGATATCCCTACAATGAGCAGTTCTTC. This translates into CASSIEQGYPYNEQFF.

V is TRBV7-9 and J is TRBJ2-7, with D perhaps matching TRBD1 (6 bases). The CDR3 has 14 residues. Germline V CDR1 and CDR2: SEHNR, FQNEAQ (reference sequence). Trimming left V 6 bases short and J 6 bases short, with 18 bases between. The DNA of the CDR3 is TGTGCCAGCAGTGCCCCCGTCGCAGGGGTCGAGCAGTACTTC. Translation gives CASSAPVAGVEQYF.

This chain connects TRBV7-2 to TRBJ1-3; possible D gene TRBD1, 6 bases. The CDR3 contains 15 residues. V lost 4 bases to trimming and J lost 0 bases, with 10 bases between them. Germline CDR1 and CDR2: SGHTA and FQGNSA. The CDR3 coding sequence is TGTGCCAGCAGCTCATGGACAGCCTCTGGAAACACCATATATTTT. Amino acids: CASSSWTASGNTIYF.

The gene calls are TRBV4-1 and TRBJ2-1; the match to TRBD2 covers 10 bases. Germline V gene data show CDR1 as MGHRA and CDR2 as YSYEKL. The CDR3 length is 15 residues. The junction had 4 bases not matched to a gene; V was cut back by 4 bases and J by 4 bases. CDR3 protein: CASSRIAGGYNEQFF. For the CDR3, the DNA is TGCGCCAGCAGCCGCATAGCGGGGGGTTACAATGAGCAGTTCTTC.

The chain carries TRBV30 and TRBJ2-5; 8 positions agree with TRBD1. The trim removed 1 base at V and 3 bases at J, leaving 7 bases unmatched. Germline CDR1 GTSNPN, CDR2 SVGIG (reference sequence). The CDR3 sequence is 15 residues long. CDR3 coding DNA: TGTGCCTGGAGTGGCATCGGACAGGGTAAAGAGACCCAGTACTTC. Residues: CAWSGIGQGKETQYF.

J is TRBJ2-3 and V is TRBV6-1; 9 bases are shared with TRBD2. V was pared by 3 bases and J by 6 bases, with 4 bases of the junction left unmatched. The CDR3 length is 14 residues. Germline-derived CDR1 and CDR2 are MNHNS and SASEGT. CDR3 protein: CASSEAGGGDTQYF. The DNA for the CDR3 is TGTGCCAGCAGTGAGGCGGGAGGGGGGGATACGCAGTATTTT.

The chain employs TRBV19 and TRBJ1-3; 8 nucleotides align to TRBD1. Germline CDR1 LNHDA, CDR2 SQIVND (reference sequence). Trimming took 6 bases from V and 6 from J; bases not matched to a gene: 13. CDR3 size: 16 residues. The CDR3 DNA reads as TGTGCCAGTAGCCGAGACAGGGGATATGGCGAAAACACCATATATTTT. Translated: CASSRDRGYGENTIYF. Drawing the rest from reference TRBV19 and TRBJ1-3, the complete variable domain is DGGITQSPKYLFRKEGQNVTLSCEQNLNHDAMYWYRQDPGQGLRLIYYSQIVNDFQKGDIAEGYSVSREKKESFPLTVTSAQKNPTAFYLCASSRDRGYGENTIYFGEGSWLTVV.

The chain uses TRBV7-2 and TRBJ1-6; the D is unclear. V was cut by 2 bases and J by 7 bases, with 12 bases left in between. Germline-derived CDR1 and CDR2 are SGHTA and FQGNSA. The CDR3 extends over 15 amino acids. DNA for the CDR3: TGTGCCAGCAGCTTATCGTGGGCAGAAAATTCACCCCTCCACTTT. It is translated as CASSLSWAENSPLHF.

The chain recombines TRBV4-1 with TRBJ2-1; D is possibly TRBD2 (5 bases). Germline V lookup: CDR1 MGHRA, CDR2 YSYEKL. CDR3 size: 16 residues. The V and J ends lost 0 bases and 8 bases respectively, with 17 bases between them. In DNA form, the CDR3 reads TGCGCCAGCAGCCAAGATTTGAGGGCCGAGAGCTATGAGCAGTTCTTC. It encodes CASSQDLRAESYEQFF.

The chain employs TRBV4-3 and TRBJ1-2, with a possible D match to TRBD1 (6 bases). The V gene lost 3 bases and the J gene lost 4 bases, with 18 bases spanning the gap. This CDR3 is built from 16 residues. CDR1 is LGHNA, CDR2 YSLEER, per germline. Here the CDR3 DNA reads TGCGCCAGCAGCCAGATCCTACAGGGATCGGTCTATGGCTACACCTTC. Translation gives CASSQILQGSVYGYTF.

The chain is built from TRBV5-5 and TRBJ2-1; TRBD1 agrees at 10 bases. The germline V gene encodes CDR1 SGHKS and CDR2 YYEKEE (reference sequence). This CDR3 spans 16 amino acids. Trimming took 0 bases from V and 9 from J; bases not matched to a gene: 9. CDR3 DNA sequence: TGTGCCAGCAGCTTGGGGTCCCCCGGGACAGGGGTTGAGCAGTTCTTC. Translation gives CASSLGSPGTGVEQFF.

This chain connects TRBV27 to TRBJ1-4, with TRBD1 matching over 7 bases. The CDR3 sequence is 15 residues long. V shed 6 bases and J 11 bases; nucleotides not matched to a gene: 15. Germline V gives CDR1 MNHEY, CDR2 SMNVEV (reference sequence). In nucleotides, the CDR3 is TGTGCCAGCAGGAGACAGGGAAACAAGGGGTATAAACTGTTTTTT. Its translation: CASRRQGNKGYKLFF.

This chain uses TRBV30 with TRBJ2-3, with D hard to call. The length of the CDR3 is 11 residues. The germline V gene has CDR1 GTSNPN and CDR2 SVGIG (reference sequence). V was shortened by 4 bases and J by 0 bases, with 2 bases between the two germline ends. CDR3 protein: CAWTSTDTQYF. The DNA of the CDR3 is TGTGCCTGGACAAGCACAGATACGCAGTATTTT.

V and J are TRBV19 and TRBJ2-3; TRBD2 matches at 8 bases. Germline CDR1 and CDR2: LNHDA and SQIVND (reference sequence). With V trimmed by 6 bases and J by 8 bases, 10 bases remained unmatched. CDR3 size: 14 residues. CDR3 amino acids: CASRPPTAGGTQYF. CDR3 nucleotide sequence: TGTGCCAGTAGACCCCCGACGGCGGGGGGTACGCAGTATTTT.

The rearrangement uses TRBV28 and TRBJ2-2, with 9 nucleotides matching TRBD1. V gave up 10 bases and J gave up 5 bases; unmatched junction bases: 11. CDR1 and CDR2 (germline): MDHEN, SYDVKM. The CDR3 totals 15 residues. As DNA, the CDR3 is TGTGCCACCGCCACCGGGACAGGGAGGACCGGGGAGCTGTTTTTT. Translation: CATATGTGRTGELFF.

V and J are TRBV6-2 or TRBV6-3 and TRBJ1-3, with D perhaps TRBD1 (5 bases). Trimming took 0 bases from V and 1 from J, leaving 7 bases between them. Germline-derived CDR1 and CDR2 are MNHEY and SVGEGT. This CDR3 comprises 15 residues. CDR3 sequence (DNA): TGTGCCAGCAGTTACTCGACAGCATCTGGAAACACCATATATTTT. Amino acids: CASSYSTASGNTIYF.

This clone has only a few counts. This chain joins TRBV7-2 and TRBJ1-2, with 7 bases identical to TRBD1. Unmatched junction bases numbered 1, after V lost 1 base and J lost 2 bases. The CDR3 has 14 residues. Germline V gene data show CDR1 as SGHTA and CDR2 as FQGNSA. The chain's CDR3 is CASSLGDSNYGYTF. The CDR3 region has the DNA TGTGCCAGCAGCTTAGGGGACAGCAACTATGGCTACACCTTC.

This chain links TRBV24-1 with TRBJ1-2; D remains ambiguous. Germline CDR1 reads KGHDR; CDR2 reads SFDVKD. V gave up 4 bases and J gave up 4 bases, with 12 bases separating them. This CDR3 has 14 amino acids. The CDR3 loop is CATSDDIIGYGYTF. CDR3 bases: TGTGCCACCAGTGACGACATAATCGGCTATGGCTACACCTTC.

V is TRBV6-5 and J is TRBJ1-1; unclear D gene. Germline V gene data show CDR1 as MNHEY and CDR2 as SVGAGI. Between the trimmed V and J ends, which lost 6 bases and 5 bases, there was a span of 10 bases. The CDR3 loop spans 12 amino acids. In nucleotides, the CDR3 is TGTGCCAGCAGATTATCGGGGACTGAAGCTTTCTTT. This encodes CASRLSGTEAFF.